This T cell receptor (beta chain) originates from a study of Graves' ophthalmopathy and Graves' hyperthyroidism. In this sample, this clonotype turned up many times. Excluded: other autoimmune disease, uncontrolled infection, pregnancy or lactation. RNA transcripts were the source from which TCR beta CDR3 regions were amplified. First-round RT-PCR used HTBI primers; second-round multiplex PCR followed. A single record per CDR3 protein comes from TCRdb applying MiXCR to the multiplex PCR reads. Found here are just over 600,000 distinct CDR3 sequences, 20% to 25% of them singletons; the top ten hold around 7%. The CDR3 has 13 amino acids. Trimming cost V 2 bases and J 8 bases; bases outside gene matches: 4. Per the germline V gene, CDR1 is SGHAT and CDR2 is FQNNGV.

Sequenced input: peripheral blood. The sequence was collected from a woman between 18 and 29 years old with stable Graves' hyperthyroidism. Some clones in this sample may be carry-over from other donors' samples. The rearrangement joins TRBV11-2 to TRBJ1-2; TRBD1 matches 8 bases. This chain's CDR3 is CASSLQGAGGYTF. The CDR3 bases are TGTGCCAGCAGCTTACAGGGGGCCGGGGGCTACACCTTC.